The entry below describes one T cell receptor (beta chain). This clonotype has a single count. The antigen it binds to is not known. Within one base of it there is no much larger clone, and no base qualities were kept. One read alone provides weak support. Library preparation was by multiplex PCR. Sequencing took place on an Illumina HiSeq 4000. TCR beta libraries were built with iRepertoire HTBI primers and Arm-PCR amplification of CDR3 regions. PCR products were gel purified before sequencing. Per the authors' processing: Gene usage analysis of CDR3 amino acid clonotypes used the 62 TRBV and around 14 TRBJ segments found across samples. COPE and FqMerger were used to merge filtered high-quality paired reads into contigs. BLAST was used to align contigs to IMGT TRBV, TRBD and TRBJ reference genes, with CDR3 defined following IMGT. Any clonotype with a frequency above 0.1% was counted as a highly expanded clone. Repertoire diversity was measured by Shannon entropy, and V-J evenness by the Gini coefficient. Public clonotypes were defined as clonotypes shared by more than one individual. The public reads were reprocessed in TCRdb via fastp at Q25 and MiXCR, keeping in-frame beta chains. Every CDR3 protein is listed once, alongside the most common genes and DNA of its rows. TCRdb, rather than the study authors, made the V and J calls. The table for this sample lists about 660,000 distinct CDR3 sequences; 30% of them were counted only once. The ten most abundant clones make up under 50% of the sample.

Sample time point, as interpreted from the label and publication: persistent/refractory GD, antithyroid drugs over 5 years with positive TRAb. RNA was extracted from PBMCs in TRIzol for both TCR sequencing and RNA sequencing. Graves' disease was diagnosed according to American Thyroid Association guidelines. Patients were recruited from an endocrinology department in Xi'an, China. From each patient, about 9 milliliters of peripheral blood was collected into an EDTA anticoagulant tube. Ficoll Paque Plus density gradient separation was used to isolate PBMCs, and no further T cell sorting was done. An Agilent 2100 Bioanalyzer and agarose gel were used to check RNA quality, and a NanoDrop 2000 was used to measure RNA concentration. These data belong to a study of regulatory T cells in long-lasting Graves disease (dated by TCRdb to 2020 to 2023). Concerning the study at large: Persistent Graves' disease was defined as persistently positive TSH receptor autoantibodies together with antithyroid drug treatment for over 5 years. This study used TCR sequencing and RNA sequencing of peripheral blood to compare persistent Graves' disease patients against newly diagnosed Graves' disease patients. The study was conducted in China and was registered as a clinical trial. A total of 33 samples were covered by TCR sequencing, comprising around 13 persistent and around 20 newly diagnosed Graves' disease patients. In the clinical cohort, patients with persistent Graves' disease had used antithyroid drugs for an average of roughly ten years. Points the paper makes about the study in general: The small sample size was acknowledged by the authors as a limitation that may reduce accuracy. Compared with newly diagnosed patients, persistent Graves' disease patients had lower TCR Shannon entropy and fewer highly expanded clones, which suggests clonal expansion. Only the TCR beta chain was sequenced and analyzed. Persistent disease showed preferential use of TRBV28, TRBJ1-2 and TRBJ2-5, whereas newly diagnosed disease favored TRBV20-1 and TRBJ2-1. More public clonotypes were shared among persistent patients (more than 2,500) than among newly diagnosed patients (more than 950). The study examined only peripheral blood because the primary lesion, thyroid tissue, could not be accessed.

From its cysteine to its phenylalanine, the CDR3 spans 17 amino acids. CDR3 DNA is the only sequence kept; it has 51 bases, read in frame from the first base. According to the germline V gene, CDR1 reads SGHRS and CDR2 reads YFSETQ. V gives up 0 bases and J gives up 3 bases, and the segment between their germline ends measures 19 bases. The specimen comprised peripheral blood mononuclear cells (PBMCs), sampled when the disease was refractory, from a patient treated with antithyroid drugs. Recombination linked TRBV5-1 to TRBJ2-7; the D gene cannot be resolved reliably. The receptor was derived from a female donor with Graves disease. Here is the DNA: TGCGCCAGCAGCTTGGATTCGGTTGTGAGGAAAGGCTACGAGCAGTACTTC. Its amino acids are CASSLDSVVRKGYEQYF.